This entry is about one T cell receptor beta chain. Its antigen is not identified. Germline and junction disagree at one end, which may indicate a read error. These data belong to a study of tumor-infiltrating lymphocytes in primary liver carcinoma. Looking at the study overall: Those enrolled were patients of both sexes, who were aged 30 to 69 years. Study-level findings and limits: Paired tumor-adjacent and tumor-blood samples overlapped less than tumor region pairs did. Tumors significantly exceeded blood in top-250-clone fraction (p = 0.039).

The input was roughly 0.5 ug total RNA; TCR beta cDNA was made from it with a constant-region primer. Sequencing libraries for TCR beta derived from three nested multiplex PCR rounds that used slightly modified ARM-PCR. TRBV1-TRBV30 forward and Cbeta reverse primers drove the first two approximately 10-cycle rounds. In TCRdb, the multiplex PCR reads were re-called with MiXCR into one record per CDR3 protein. The data show 40,000 or so distinct CDR3 sequences, roughly 77% seen once. Germline V CDR1 and CDR2: SGHAT, FQDESV (reference sequence). This CDR3 contains 14 residues. Both RNA and DNA were isolated together from around 20-30 mg of bulk tissue that had not been sorted. The cohort consisted of patients whose primary liver carcinoma was surgically resected.

The chain employs TRBV11-1 and TRBJ1-2; D is undetermined. Sequencing used tumor-adjacent normal liver tissue. The receptor's source is a man aged 35 to 55 with primary liver carcinoma and hepatitis B virus infection. The CDR3 DNA is TGTGTCAGCAGCTTCAAGGGATTTGGCTATGGCTACACCTTC. Translation: CVSSFKGFGYGYTF.